This T cell receptor (beta chain) came from a study of cytomegalovirus exposure and HLA in healthy donors. Study-level findings and limits: Productive rates of about 87% or about 30% were seen for most TCR beta V segments in an earlier analysis.

There are 12 residues in the CDR3. J was trimmed by 3 bases and V by 5 bases; bases with no gene match: 0. Germline-derived CDR1 and CDR2 are MNHNY and SVGAGI (reference sequence). PCR employed 60 Vbeta and 13 Jbeta primers. TCRdb's copy holds only in-frame clones and misses some; the assay was immunoSEQ multiplex PCR. The sample contains approximately 160,000 clones, around 68% of which appear only once. As for this clone: The antigen remains unidentified.

Material for sequencing was PBMCs. The origin of this receptor is a man aged 50 or older in good health and CMV-seronegative. The rearrangement joins TRBV6-6 to TRBJ2-5; the match to TRBD1 covers 7 bases. The CDR3 region is CASSGTEETQYF. DNA of the CDR3: TGTGCCAGCAGTGGGACAGAAGAGACCCAGTACTTC.